This T cell receptor (beta chain) was captured in a study of cytomegalovirus exposure and HLA in healthy donors. Although they were nominally healthy when sampled, donors likely had unrecorded immune exposures. PCR involved 60 Vbeta and 13 Jbeta primers. Sequenced by immunoSEQ multiplex PCR; TCRdb stores in-frame clones only, minus some. This table has nearly 80,000 clones, roughly 80% appearing once. The germline gives CDR1 MDHEN, CDR2 SYDVKM. The CDR3 totals 16 residues. The V gene end was trimmed by 4 bases and the J gene end by 4 bases; junction bases not matched to a gene: 10. The chain has TRBV28 and TRBJ1-5, with TRBD1 matching over 7 bases. Material: PBMCs. The TCR comes from a woman aged 40 to 50 in good health and CMV-seropositive. CDR3 DNA: TGTGCCAGCAGTTACCAAGGACAGGTTCGGAATCAGCCCCAGCATTTT. As protein: CASSYQGQVRNQPQHF.